These 18 T cell receptor beta chains share one sample of origin, sequenced in a study of CD8+ T cells in alopecia areata. Treatment of the sample: oral pan-JAK inhibitor, 5-10 mg twice daily. Reverse transcribed after extraction, RNA yielded cDNA as the sequencing template. The assay was immunoSEQ multiplex PCR, and TCRdb's table has in-frame clones only and misses some. Counted here are under 350,000 clones, roughly 60% occurring once; the ten biggest clones make up approximately 1.8%. The input for sequencing was CD4+ T cells sorted from blood, taken at week 24, from a patient treated with tofacitinib. These receptors were taken from a human donor with alopecia areata.

This sequence joins TRBV28 and TRBJ2-2; tentative D call: TRBD2 (5 bases). The CDR3 is 13 residues long. Germline lookup yields CDR1 MDHEN and CDR2 SYDVKM. V shed 5 bases and J shed 1 base, with 5 bases lying between them. CDR3 sequence (DNA): TGTGCCAGCAGTCGGGAGAACACCGGGGAGCTGTTTTTT. This sequence encodes CASSRENTGELFF. Full variable domain (missing parts from reference TRBV28 and TRBJ2-2): DVKVTQSSRYLVKRTGEKVFLECVQDMDHENMFWYRQDPGLGLRLIYFSYDVKMKEKGDIPEGYSVSREKKERFSLILESASTNQTSMYLCASSRENTGELFFGEGSRLTVL.

The V and J genes are TRBV29-1 and TRBJ2-3, with D possibly being TRBD2 (5 bases). In germline, CDR1 is SQVTM, CDR2 ANQGSEA. The CDR3 sequence is 14 residues long. Trimming stripped 4 bases from V and 3 bases from J, with 14 bases between. The CDR3, as DNA: TGCAGCGTTGGGCCGCCTAGAGGGACAGATACGCAGTATTTT. It is translated as CSVGPPRGTDTQYF.

This chain joins TRBV23-1 and TRBJ2-7; unclear D gene. TRBV23-1 is identified as an open reading frame with a role that is uncertain. This CDR3 spans 15 amino acids. V lost 5 bases, J lost 2 bases, and 16 bases lay in between. CDR3: CASSSLGSSTYEQYF. In DNA form, the CDR3 reads TGCGCCAGCAGTTCCCTGGGTTCATCTACCTACGAGCAGTACTTC.

This clone has just one count. This chain connects TRBV27 to TRBJ1-3; D not resolved. V shed 6 bases and J shed 6 bases, with 6 bases lying between them. The CDR3 sequence is 11 residues long. The germline CDR1 and CDR2 sequences are MNHEY and SMNVEV (reference sequence). CDR3 sequence reads: CASRLSNTIYF. The CDR3 DNA reads as TGTGCCAGCAGACTCTCAAACACCATATATTTT.

V gene TRBV6-5 combines with J gene TRBJ2-2; D is unclear. Trimming took off 2 bases at V and 3 bases at J, with 4 bases between the two ends. Germline CDR1 MNHEY, CDR2 SVGAGI. There are 13 residues in the CDR3. The CDR3 spells CASSYPYTGELFF. CDR3 DNA sequence: TGTGCCAGCAGTTACCCCTACACCGGGGAGCTGTTTTTT.

This chain connects TRBV10-3 to TRBJ1-5; D is perhaps TRBD1 (5 bases). This CDR3 spans 16 amino acids. With 2 bases removed from V and 0 bases from J, the gap between germline ends came to 11 bases. CDR1 and CDR2 (germline): ENHRY, SYGVKD. The CDR3 region is CAISEPGGVSNQPQHF. CDR3 in DNA: TGTGCCATCAGTGAGCCGGGAGGGGTTAGCAATCAGCCCCAGCATTTT.

The table lists this clone with a few counts. This specimen includes other DNA sequences encoding the same CDR3. The chain recombines TRBV7-9 with TRBJ1-2, with 10 bases aligning to TRBD1. This CDR3 has 13 residues. Germline CDR1 is SEHNR and CDR2 is FQNEAQ (reference sequence). The J segment lost 6 bases and the V segment lost 3 bases, leaving 1 base of the junction unmatched. The DNA of the CDR3 is TGTGCCAGCAGCTTGACAGGGGGCGATGGCTACACCTTC. Translating it yields CASSLTGGDGYTF.

The rearrangement links TRBV5-1 to TRBJ1-4; D is possibly TRBD1 (6 bases). The CDR3 contains 14 residues. Trimming cost V 4 bases and J 5 bases, with 12 bases left between them. Germline V CDR1 and CDR2: SGHRS, YFSETQ. This chain's CDR3 is CASSQAGANEKLFF. The CDR3 DNA sequence: TGCGCCAGCAGCCAAGCAGGGGCGAATGAAAAACTGTTTTTT.

J is TRBJ2-1 and V is TRBV7-2; 10 bases agree with TRBD2. CDR1 is SGHTA and CDR2 is FQGNSA in the germline V gene. Trimming removed 5 bases from V and 4 bases from J; junction bases left unmatched: 5. The CDR3 has 15 residues. As DNA, the CDR3 is TGTGCCAGCAGCGATACTAGCGGGGCTTACAATGAGCAGTTCTTC. Protein sequence: CASSDTSGAYNEQFF.

This clone was seen a few times. The chain links TRBV7-2 to TRBJ2-6; possibly TRBD1 for D (6 bases). Trimming took 1 base from V and 0 from J, leaving 13 bases between them. This CDR3 spans 18 amino acids. Germline CDR1 reads SGHTA; CDR2 reads FQGNSA. CDR3 DNA: TGTGCCAGCAGCTTAGTCGCAGGGGCGCACTCTGGGGCCAACGTCCTGACTTTC. As protein: CASSLVAGAHSGANVLTF.

V usage is TRBV25-1 and J usage is TRBJ1-1, with a possible D match to TRBD1 (5 bases). Between the trimmed V and J ends, which lost 2 bases and 2 bases, there was a span of 15 bases. Germline loops: CDR1 MGHDK, CDR2 SYGVNS. This CDR3 region has 16 residues. The CDR3 region has the DNA TGTGCCAGCAGTGAAGGTCAGAGGAGGGGAAACACTGAAGCTTTCTTT. Amino acids: CASSEGQRRGNTEAFF.

The rearrangement uses TRBV29-1 and TRBJ2-3; TRBD1 agrees at 12 bases. CDR1 and CDR2 from the germline V gene are SQVTM and ANQGSEA. This CDR3 contains 13 residues. V shed 7 bases, J shed 5 bases, and the junction held 4 bases outside the gene matches. For the CDR3, the DNA is TGCAGCGCCGGGACAGGGGGCGGAGATACGCAGTATTTT. It specifies CSAGTGGGDTQYF.

This chain links TRBV7-2 with TRBJ2-5; D is uncertain. Trimming removed 2 bases at V and 5 bases at J, with 21 bases between. CDR1 is SGHTA and CDR2 is FQGNSA in the germline V gene. The CDR3 extends over 17 amino acids. CDR3 protein: CASSLTPSRQSAETQYF. The CDR3 region has the DNA TGTGCCAGCAGCTTAACCCCGAGTAGGCAATCGGCGGAGACCCAGTACTTC.

This clone came up a few times. This chain's CDR3 is CASSPPSVRETQYF. CDR3 nucleotides: TGTGCCAGCTCACCACCGTCGGTCAGGGAGACCCAGTACTTC. The J gene is TRBJ2-5, the V gene TRBV18; D is unclear. Per the germline V gene, CDR1 is KGHSH and CDR2 is LQKENI. CDR3 length: 14 amino acids. Trimming stripped 0 bases from V and 5 bases from J, with 10 bases between.

The chain couples TRBV5-6 to TRBJ2-5; D is uncertain. Germline V gives CDR1 SGHDT, CDR2 YYEEEE. V lost 4 bases to trimming and J lost 4 bases, with 11 bases between them. The CDR3 consists of 13 residues. The CDR3 DNA follows: TGTGCCAGCAGCGGCACTGGACCAGAGACCCAGTACTTC. Protein: CASSGTGPETQYF.

The rearrangement links TRBV12-5 to TRBJ1-1; D is ambiguous. V lost 0 bases, J lost 8 bases, and 7 bases lay in between. The CDR3 totals 12 residues. Germline-derived CDR1 and CDR2 are LGHNT and FRNRAP. CDR3 nucleotide sequence: TGTGCTAGTGGTTTGGTAGAACCCGAAGCTTTCTTT. This codes for CASGLVEPEAFF.

The chain has TRBV2 and TRBJ1-6, with unresolved D. V was clipped by 5 bases and J by 10 bases, with 12 bases between them. This CDR3 has 13 amino acids. Germline V gene lookup returns CDR1 SNHLY and CDR2 FYNNEI. The CDR3 DNA reads TGTGCCAGCAGTTACCTGGTGAGATCACCCCTCCACTTT. Translated: CASSYLVRSPLHF.

The table lists this clone with a count of one. The chain links TRBV7-2 to TRBJ1-6, with a weak D call TRBD1 (5 bases). CDR3 length: 17 amino acids. Per the germline V gene, CDR1 is SGHTA and CDR2 is FQGNSA. V shed 5 bases and J shed 6 bases, with 20 bases lying between them. The CDR3 protein is CASSRRGGAGSNSPLHF. CDR3 DNA: TGTGCCAGCAGCCGGCGAGGTGGGGCAGGGTCTAATTCACCCCTCCACTTT.